This T cell receptor beta chain was profiled in a study of CD4+ T cells in melanoma. With respect to this clone: Its antigen is unidentified.

Clones were sequenced by immunoSEQ multiplex PCR, and TCRdb holds only the in-frame ones, with some missing. Among 10,000 to 13,000 clones listed, 66% were seen once. Study-wide results and limits: Diverse differentiation states were reported for melanoma neoantigen-specific CD4+ T cells. A reported correlation linked neoantigen-specific CD4+ T cells to CD8+, macrophage and B cell function.

The ends lost 5 bases at V and 2 bases at J; junction bases unmatched: 7. Germline-derived CDR1 and CDR2 are LGHNA and YNFKEQ. The CDR3 extends over 15 amino acids. The clonotype was recovered from a human donor with melanoma. The V call is TRBV4-2, the J call TRBJ2-5; 8 bases line up with TRBD2. Sequencing was performed on cells from a culture (not recorded whether cultured in vitro). The CDR3 DNA is TGTGCCAGCAGCTGGCCCGGGACTAGACAAGAGACCCAGTACTTC. It specifies CASSWPGTRQETQYF.